Listed below are T cell receptor beta chains from one sample, sequenced in a study of Ad26.COV2.S vaccination and SARS-CoV-2 variants. The repertoire was sequenced with immunoSEQ multiplex PCR; TCRdb's copy has only in-frame clones and lacks some. The sample includes around 340,000 clones, 75% to 90% of them seen just once. Source: peripheral blood, taken in a trial of Ad26.COV2.S vaccine versus placebo. The receptors were gathered from a person aged 18-60 years who received the Ad26.COV2.S COVID-19 vaccine or a placebo. The CDR3 runs from the conserved cysteine through the conserved F or W. Each record gives: CDR3 DNA, CDR3 protein, D gene, CDR3 length, J gene, V gene, clone size. The D gene is left open where the match is weak. Expanded clones are given a class, and other clones once, few, many or no size at all.

TGTGCCAGCAGCTTGCCGGGACTAGCGGGAGGGTCGACCTACAATGAGCAGTTCTTC,CASSLPGLAGGSTYNEQFF,TRBD2,19,TRBJ2-1,TRBV7-2,NA
TGTGCCAGCTCACCAGGGCGGGGTCCCTACAATGAGCAGTTCTTC,CASSPGRGPYNEQFF,NA,15,TRBJ2-1,TRBV18,NA
TGTGCCAGCAGCAGGGAAGGGCTCGGAGAGACCCAGTACTTC,CASSREGLGETQYF,NA,14,TRBJ2-5,TRBV21-1,NA
TGTGCCAGCAGCGTAGTAGATAGCGGTAGCTACAATGAGCAGTTCTTC,CASSVVDSGSYNEQFF,NA,16,TRBJ2-1,TRBV9,NA
TGTGCCAGCAGCCAAGATCGTTTAGGGGATAAGGTCTACTACGAGCAGTACTTC,CASSQDRLGDKVYYEQYF,NA,18,TRBJ2-7,TRBV3-1/TRBV3-2,NA
TGTGCCAGCAGCCAACGGACACAAGCTTTCTTT,CASSQRTQAFF,NA,11,TRBJ1-1,TRBV4-2,NA
TGTGCCAGCAGCTCCGCTTTGAACACTGAAGCTTTCTTT,CASSSALNTEAFF,NA,13,TRBJ1-1,TRBV7-9,NA
TGTGCCAGCAGGATCTACGCGGGGATGGGCACTGAAGCTTTCTTT,CASRIYAGMGTEAFF,NA,15,TRBJ1-1,TRBV7-2,NA
TGTGCCAGCAGCTTAGGCGGCCGCAATGAGCAGTTCTTC,CASSLGGRNEQFF,NA,13,TRBJ2-1,TRBV11-3,NA
TGTGCCAGCAGCCTGGACAGGAGGAACACTGAAGCTTTCTTT,CASSLDRRNTEAFF,TRBD1,14,TRBJ1-1,TRBV5-6,NA
TGCGCCAGCAGCCAAGATGAGGGGCTTGCCTACAATGAGCAGTTCTTC,CASSQDEGLAYNEQFF,NA,16,TRBJ2-1,TRBV4-3,NA
TGTGCCAGCAGTAAAGACAGGGGCCACGAGCAGTACTTC,CASSKDRGHEQYF,TRBD1,13,TRBJ2-7,TRBV2,NA
TGTGCCAGCAGGATGGGACAGAACTCCTACGAGCAGTACTTC,CASRMGQNSYEQYF,TRBD1,14,TRBJ2-7,TRBV2,NA
TGTGCCAGCAGCTTAGTTAGCGGGCAAAGCACAGATACGCAGTATTTT,CASSLVSGQSTDTQYF,TRBD2,16,TRBJ2-3,TRBV7-8,NA
TGTGCCAGCAGTGACCCAGGGGCTAGCAATCAGCCCCAGCATTTT,CASSDPGASNQPQHF,NA,15,TRBJ1-5,TRBV6-1,NA
TGTGCCAGCAGCCCCGGACAGGGGGCCGCTCACACTGAAGCTTTCTTT,CASSPGQGAAHTEAFF,TRBD1,16,TRBJ1-1,TRBV5-5,once
TGTGCCAGCAGCTTAGAGGGAGGAGGCTACACCTTC,CASSLEGGGYTF,NA,12,TRBJ1-2,TRBV7-2,NA
TGCAGCGCTGACCCGGGACAGGGGGCGATGTATGGCTACACCTTC,CSADPGQGAMYGYTF,TRBD1,15,TRBJ1-2,TRBV29-1,NA
TGTGCCAGCAGTTCTAGCGGGAGGGCCTACGAGCAGTACTTC,CASSSSGRAYEQYF,TRBD2,14,TRBJ2-7,TRBV28,NA
TGTGCCAGCAGGTCAGAGGTCAGCTCCTACGAGCAGTACTTC,CASRSEVSSYEQYF,NA,14,TRBJ2-7,TRBV2,NA
TGTGCCATCAAGGCAGGTAGCTCCTCCTCCTACGAGCAGTACTTC,CAIKAGSSSSYEQYF,NA,15,TRBJ2-7,TRBV10-3,NA
TGTGCCAGCAGCAACAGGGGAGAGACCCAGTACTTC,CASSNRGETQYF,TRBD1,12,TRBJ2-5,TRBV6-5,NA
TGTGCCAGCAGTTACTCGATCAGGAGGAACACTGAAGCTTTCTTT,CASSYSIRRNTEAFF,NA,15,TRBJ1-1,TRBV6-5,NA
TGTGCCAGCAGCGGCGGACTAGCGGGCGCGAACACCGGGGAGCTGTTTTTT,CASSGGLAGANTGELFF,TRBD2,17,TRBJ2-2,TRBV9,NA
TGTGCCACAGGGGGCGGAGAAAAACTGTTTTTT,CATGGGEKLFF,TRBD1,11,TRBJ1-4,TRBV28,NA
TGCGCCAGCAGCTTGACCTCGGGACAGGTAACCTACGAGCAGTACTTC,CASSLTSGQVTYEQYF,TRBD1,16,TRBJ2-7,TRBV5-1,NA
TGTGCCAGCTCCAGGAGGACAGGGGGCAATTTGAACACTGAAGCTTTCTTT,CASSRRTGGNLNTEAFF,TRBD1,17,TRBJ1-1,TRBV18,NA
TGTGCCAGCAGAAGGGTCGGAGCTAACTATGGCTACACCTTC,CASRRVGANYGYTF,NA,14,TRBJ1-2,TRBV2,NA
TGTGCCAGCAGTGAAGCTGGGGACAGGGGGCAAGCTTTCTTT,CASSEAGDRGQAFF,TRBD1,14,TRBJ1-1,TRBV2,few
TGTGCCAGCAGTTTGGAGGGGGTCGATGAGCAGTTCTTC,CASSLEGVDEQFF,NA,13,TRBJ2-1,TRBV28,NA
TGTGCCAGCAGCCGAAGCCAGGGCAAAACAGATACGCAGTATTTT,CASSRSQGKTDTQYF,NA,15,TRBJ2-3,TRBV7-9,once
TGCGCCAGCAGCCAAGGATGGACAGGGGCCGGGGAGCTGTTTTTT,CASSQGWTGAGELFF,TRBD1,15,TRBJ2-2,TRBV4-1,few
TGTGCCAGCAGCTTAGAACTGGCAGGGAACCCCACCGGGGAGCTGTTTTTT,CASSLELAGNPTGELFF,NA,17,TRBJ2-2,TRBV7-9,NA
TGTGCCAGCAGCTGGGTACGGACAGGGCCTATCTTAAACGAGCAGTACTTC,CASSWVRTGPILNEQYF,TRBD1,17,TRBJ2-7,TRBV6-2/TRBV6-3,NA
TGTGCCAGCAGCCTAACGGGAGCCGGTTCACCCCTCCACTTT,CASSLTGAGSPLHF,NA,14,TRBJ1-6,TRBV13,NA
TGTGCCAGCAGTTCGCCGACGAACACCGGGGAGCTGTTTTTT,CASSSPTNTGELFF,NA,14,TRBJ2-2,TRBV28,NA
TGTGCCAGCAGCAAGCCCTTCACGGTAGCCAAAAACATTCAGTACTTC,CASSKPFTVAKNIQYF,NA,16,TRBJ2-4,TRBV6-8,NA
TGTGCCAGCAGTTCACTAGGCGGTGAGCAGTTCTTC,CASSSLGGEQFF,NA,12,TRBJ2-1,TRBV6-5,NA
TGCGCCAGCAGCTCAAGAGATCCGGGACTAGTCTACGAGCAGTACTTC,CASSSRDPGLVYEQYF,TRBD2,16,TRBJ2-7,TRBV5-1,NA
TGTGCCAGCAGCAAAGTGGAGGTAAGCAGTTCACCCCTCCACTTT,CASSKVEVSSSPLHF,NA,15,TRBJ1-6,TRBV21-1,NA
TGTGCCAGCAGTTCCCCCACTAGCGGGAGTCGGCACGAGCAGTACTTC,CASSSPTSGSRHEQYF,TRBD2,16,TRBJ2-7,TRBV28,NA
TGTGCCAGCATGGTGGTAGCGGACTACAATGAGCAGTTCTTC,CASMVVADYNEQFF,NA,14,TRBJ2-1,TRBV28,NA
TGTGCCAGCAGTACTACTAGCGGGGCTGAGACCCAGTACTTC,CASSTTSGAETQYF,TRBD2,14,TRBJ2-5,TRBV6-2/TRBV6-3,NA
TGTGCCACTTCCGGGGATAGCAATCAGCCCCAGCATTTT,CATSGDSNQPQHF,NA,13,TRBJ1-5,TRBV24-1,NA
TGTGCCAGCAGCCCTCAGGGGGTGAGGTATGAAAAACTGTTTTTT,CASSPQGVRYEKLFF,TRBD1,15,TRBJ1-4,TRBV9,NA